This T cell receptor beta chain emerged from a study of blood T cells in healthy people across ages (dated by TCRdb to between 2014 and 2016). Background on the whole study: In model experiments, roughly one uniquely barcoded TCR beta cDNA molecule per two T cells was captured by template switching. Donors were grouped into four age groups: young (average approximately 15 years), middle-aged (roughly 38), aged (around 60) and long-lived (approximately 75). The study measured age-related changes in TCR beta repertoire diversity using deep sequencing normalized with unique cDNA molecular identifiers. To avoid experimental bias, donors of different ages were randomly spread across the sequencing lanes. For two donors (one aged 18 to 30 and one aged 80 or older), the study analyzed two additional independent replicas of 1 million unique cDNA reads from the same blood draw.

Donors were 40 or so systemically healthy Caucasian individuals from Russia aged roughly 6 to 100 years. Roughly 9.5 milliliters of peripheral blood were drawn from each donor into EDTA-treated Vacutainer tubes. PBMCs were isolated by Ficoll-Paque density-gradient centrifugation, with at least 6 million obtained per sample. Trizol reagent was used to extract total RNA from the PBMCs, yielding at least 5 micrograms per sample. The percentages of naive CD45RAhigh/CD27high T cells were determined by flow cytometry on a PBMC aliquot from every donor. The CDR3 sequence holds 15 residues, the cysteine and phenylalanine included. Only CDR3 DNA is held: 45 bases, read in frame from base 1. Trimming takes 3 bases off V and 0 bases off J; junction bases not matched to a gene: 5. The CDR1 and CDR2 encoded by the germline V gene are SGDLS and YYNGEE. The library relied on 5' RACE. The sequencer listed for this sample is Illumina HiSeq 2500. A second PCR of about 6 to 12 cycles was run with a J-beta primer mix and a sample-barcoded 5' primer. A template-switch 5' adaptor carrying 12 random nucleotides introduced a unique molecular identifier onto each TCR beta cDNA molecule. At least 2.5 million CDR3-containing paired-end reads were obtained from each sample. First-strand cDNA was synthesized from all RNA with the Mint cDNA synthesis kit, primed by a TRBC-specific oligonucleotide. Following uracil-DNA glycosylase treatment, a first 18-cycle PCR with universal primers M1SS and BC2_uni_R was performed on all cDNA. In the original analysis: For normalization, 1 million high-quality reads were randomly selected from each sample, with every read carrying a distinct molecular identifier. Reads with shared molecular identifiers were discarded instead of being binned into consensus sequences. MiTCR, with a Q25 quality threshold and the strictest error-elimination algorithm, was used for CDR3 identification, clonotype clustering and error correction. Lower-bound total TCR beta diversity was estimated with a nonparametric unseen species model using Euler transformation. TCRdb handled the public reads itself, with Q25 trimming in fastp and clone calling in MiXCR, and kept productive beta chains. Each record represents a unique CDR3 protein, reported with the most common genes and DNA among its rows. These V and J calls rely on TCRdb rather than the paper's analysis. The sample includes 590,000 or so distinct CDR3 sequences, with 25% to 35% observed a single time. In total, the top ten clones hold 15% to 19% of the sample.

The study at large found these results: Compared with the aged group, more naive CD4+ T cells, fewer expanded clones and increased TCR diversity were shown by the long-lived group, suggesting age selection. The CMV infection status of donors was not known, potentially confounding age-related changes in expanded clonotypes. Estimates of total diversity based on one million sequenced T cells were regarded as lower bounds and as underestimates. Observed TCR beta diversity per million T cells fell roughly linearly with age, and a significant reduction was already apparent by age roughly 40. There was a strong correlation between observed TCR beta diversity and the percentage of naive T cells measured by flow cytometry. Since profiling was done on bulk unsorted PBMCs, naive and antigen-experienced compartments could not be conclusively compared.

The sample holds many counts of this clonotype. The antigen this receptor binds is unknown. There are no base qualities to consult, and no much larger clone falls within one base. The V gene is TRBV9 and the J gene is TRBJ2-7, with 8 bases matching TRBD1. This clonotype originated in a woman over 75 in good health. The sequencing sample was made of blood. This receptor has the CDR3 CASSGAGQGSYEQYF. Here is the DNA: TGTGCCAGCAGCGGCGCCGGACAGGGCTCCTACGAGCAGTACTTC.